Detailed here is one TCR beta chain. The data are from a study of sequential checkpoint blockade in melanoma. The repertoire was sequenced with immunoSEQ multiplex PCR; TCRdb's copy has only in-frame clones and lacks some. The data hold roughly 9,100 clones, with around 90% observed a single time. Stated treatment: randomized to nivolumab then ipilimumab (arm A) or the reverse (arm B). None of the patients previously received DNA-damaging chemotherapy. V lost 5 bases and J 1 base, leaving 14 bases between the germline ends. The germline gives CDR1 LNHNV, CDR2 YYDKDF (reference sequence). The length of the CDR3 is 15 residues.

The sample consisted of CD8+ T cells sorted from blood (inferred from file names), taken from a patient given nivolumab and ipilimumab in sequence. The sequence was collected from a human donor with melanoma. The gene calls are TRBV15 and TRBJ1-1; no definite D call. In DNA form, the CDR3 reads TGTGCCACCAGCCCCGAGGGCGCGGGGAACACTGAAGCTTTCTTT. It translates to CATSPEGAGNTEAFF.